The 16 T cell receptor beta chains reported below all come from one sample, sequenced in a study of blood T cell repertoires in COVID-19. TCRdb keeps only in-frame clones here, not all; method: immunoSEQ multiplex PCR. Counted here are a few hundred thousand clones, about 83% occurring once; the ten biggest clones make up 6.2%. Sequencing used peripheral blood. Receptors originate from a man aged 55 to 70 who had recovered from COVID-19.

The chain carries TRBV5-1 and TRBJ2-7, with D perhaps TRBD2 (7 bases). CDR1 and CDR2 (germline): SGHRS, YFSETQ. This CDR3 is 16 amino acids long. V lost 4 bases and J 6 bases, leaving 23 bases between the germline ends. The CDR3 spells CASSPGGGALVGEQYF. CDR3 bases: TGCGCCAGCAGCCCCGGAGGGGGGGCTCTCGTCGGCGAGCAGTACTTC.

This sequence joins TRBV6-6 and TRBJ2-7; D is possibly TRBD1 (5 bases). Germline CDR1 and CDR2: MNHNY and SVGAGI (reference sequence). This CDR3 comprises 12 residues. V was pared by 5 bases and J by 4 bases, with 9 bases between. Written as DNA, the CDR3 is TGTGCCAGCAGTGACAGTGTTTACGAGCAGTACTTC. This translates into CASSDSVYEQYF.

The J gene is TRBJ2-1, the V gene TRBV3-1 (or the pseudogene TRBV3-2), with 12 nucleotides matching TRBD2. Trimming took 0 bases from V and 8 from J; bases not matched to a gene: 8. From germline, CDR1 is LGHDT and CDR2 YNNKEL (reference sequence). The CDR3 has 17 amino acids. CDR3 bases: TGTGCCAGCAGCCAAGAGGGGGGACTAGCGGGCACGTATGAGCAGTTCTTC. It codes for CASSQEGGLAGTYEQFF.

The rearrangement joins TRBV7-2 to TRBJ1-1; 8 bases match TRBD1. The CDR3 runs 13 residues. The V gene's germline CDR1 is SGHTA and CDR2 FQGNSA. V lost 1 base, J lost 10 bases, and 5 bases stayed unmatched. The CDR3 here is CASSLGQGATAFF. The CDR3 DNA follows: TGTGCCAGCAGCTTAGGGCAGGGGGCGACAGCTTTCTTT.

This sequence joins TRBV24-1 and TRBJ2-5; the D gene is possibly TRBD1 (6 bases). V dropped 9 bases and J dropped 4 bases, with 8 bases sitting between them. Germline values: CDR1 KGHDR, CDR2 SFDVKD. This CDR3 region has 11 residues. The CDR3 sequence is CATQTGETQYF. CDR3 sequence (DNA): TGTGCCACCCAGACAGGAGAGACCCAGTACTTC.

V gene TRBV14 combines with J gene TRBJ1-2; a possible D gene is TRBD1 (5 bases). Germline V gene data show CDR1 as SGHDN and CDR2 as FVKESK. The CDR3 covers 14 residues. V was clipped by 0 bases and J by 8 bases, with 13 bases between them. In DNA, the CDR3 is TGTGCCAGCAGCCAAGATTTGACAGTGGGCGGCTACACCTTC. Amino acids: CASSQDLTVGGYTF.

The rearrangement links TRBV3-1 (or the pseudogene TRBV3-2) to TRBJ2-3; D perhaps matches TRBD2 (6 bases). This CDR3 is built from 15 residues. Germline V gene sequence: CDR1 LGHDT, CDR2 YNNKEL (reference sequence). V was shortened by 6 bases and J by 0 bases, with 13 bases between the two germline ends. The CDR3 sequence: CASRKSGLSTDTQYF. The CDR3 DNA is TGTGCCAGCAGGAAGAGCGGGCTTAGCACAGATACGCAGTATTTT.

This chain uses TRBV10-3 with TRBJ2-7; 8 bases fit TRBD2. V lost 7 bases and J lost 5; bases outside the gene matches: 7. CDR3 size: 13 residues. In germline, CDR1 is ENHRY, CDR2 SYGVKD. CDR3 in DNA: TGTGCCATCACCAGAGCGGGAGTGGACGAGCAGTACTTC. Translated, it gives CAITRAGVDEQYF.

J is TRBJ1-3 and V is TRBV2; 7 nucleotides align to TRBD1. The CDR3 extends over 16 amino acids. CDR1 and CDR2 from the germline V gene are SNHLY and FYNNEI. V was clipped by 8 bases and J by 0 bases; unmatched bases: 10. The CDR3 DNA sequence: TGTGCCAGCGGAACAGGGGCGTTGAACTCTGGAAACACCATATATTTT. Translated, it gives CASGTGALNSGNTIYF.

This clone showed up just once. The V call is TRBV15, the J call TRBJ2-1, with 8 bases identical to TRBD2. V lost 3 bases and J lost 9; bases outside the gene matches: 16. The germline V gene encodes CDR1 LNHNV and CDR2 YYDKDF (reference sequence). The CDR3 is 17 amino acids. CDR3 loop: CATSSRVGRGVVGEQFF. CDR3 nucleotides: TGTGCCACCAGCAGCCGGGTCGGGCGGGGGGTTGTCGGTGAGCAGTTCTTC. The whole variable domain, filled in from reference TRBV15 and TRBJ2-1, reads DAMVIQNPRYQVTQFGKPVTLSCSQTLNHNVMYWYQQKSSQAPKLLFHYYDKDFNNEADTPDNFQSRRPNTSFCFLDIRSPGLGDTAMYLCATSSRVGRGVVGEQFFGPGTRLTVL.

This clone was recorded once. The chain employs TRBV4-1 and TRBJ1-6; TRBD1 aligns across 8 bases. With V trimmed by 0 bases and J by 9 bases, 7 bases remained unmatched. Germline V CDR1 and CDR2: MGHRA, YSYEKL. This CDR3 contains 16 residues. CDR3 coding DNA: TGCGCCAGCAGCCAAGATGGGACAGGCCCTCGTTCACCCCTCCACTTT. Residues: CASSQDGTGPRSPLHF.

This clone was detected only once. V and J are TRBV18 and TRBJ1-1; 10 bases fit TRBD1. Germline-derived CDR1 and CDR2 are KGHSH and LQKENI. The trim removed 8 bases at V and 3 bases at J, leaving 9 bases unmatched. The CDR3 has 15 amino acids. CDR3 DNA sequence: TGTGCCAGCAGAACCGGGACAGGGGCCGACACTGAAGCTTTCTTT. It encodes CASRTGTGADTEAFF.

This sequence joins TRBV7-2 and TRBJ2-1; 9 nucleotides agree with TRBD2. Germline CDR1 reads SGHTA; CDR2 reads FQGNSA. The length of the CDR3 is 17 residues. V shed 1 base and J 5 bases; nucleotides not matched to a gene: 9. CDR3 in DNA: TGTGCCAGCAGCTTAGAGGTTTCGCGGGGGGGCCACAATGAGCAGTTCTTC. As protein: CASSLEVSRGGHNEQFF.

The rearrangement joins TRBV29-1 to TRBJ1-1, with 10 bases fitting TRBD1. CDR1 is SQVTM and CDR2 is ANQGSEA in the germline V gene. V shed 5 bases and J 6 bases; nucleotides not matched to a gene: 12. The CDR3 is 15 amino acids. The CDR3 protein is CSVSVPGQGFPEAFF. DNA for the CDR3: TGCAGCGTTTCTGTCCCGGGACAGGGGTTCCCTGAAGCTTTCTTT.

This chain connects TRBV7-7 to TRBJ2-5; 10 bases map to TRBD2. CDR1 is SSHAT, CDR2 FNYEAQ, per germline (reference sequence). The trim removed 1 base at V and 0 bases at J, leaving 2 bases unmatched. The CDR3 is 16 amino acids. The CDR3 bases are TGTGCCAGCAGCTTAGGGCTAGCGGGGGACCAAGAGACCCAGTACTTC. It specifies CASSLGLAGDQETQYF.

The chain's CDR3 is CASSPGGNTDTQYF. In nucleotides, the CDR3 is TGTGCCAGCTCGCCGGGGGGAAACACAGATACGCAGTATTTT. V and J are TRBV18 and TRBJ2-3; 7 bases align to TRBD2. Germline CDR1 reads KGHSH; CDR2 reads LQKENI. V was pared by 6 bases and J by 2 bases, with 5 bases of the junction left unmatched. The CDR3 has 14 residues.